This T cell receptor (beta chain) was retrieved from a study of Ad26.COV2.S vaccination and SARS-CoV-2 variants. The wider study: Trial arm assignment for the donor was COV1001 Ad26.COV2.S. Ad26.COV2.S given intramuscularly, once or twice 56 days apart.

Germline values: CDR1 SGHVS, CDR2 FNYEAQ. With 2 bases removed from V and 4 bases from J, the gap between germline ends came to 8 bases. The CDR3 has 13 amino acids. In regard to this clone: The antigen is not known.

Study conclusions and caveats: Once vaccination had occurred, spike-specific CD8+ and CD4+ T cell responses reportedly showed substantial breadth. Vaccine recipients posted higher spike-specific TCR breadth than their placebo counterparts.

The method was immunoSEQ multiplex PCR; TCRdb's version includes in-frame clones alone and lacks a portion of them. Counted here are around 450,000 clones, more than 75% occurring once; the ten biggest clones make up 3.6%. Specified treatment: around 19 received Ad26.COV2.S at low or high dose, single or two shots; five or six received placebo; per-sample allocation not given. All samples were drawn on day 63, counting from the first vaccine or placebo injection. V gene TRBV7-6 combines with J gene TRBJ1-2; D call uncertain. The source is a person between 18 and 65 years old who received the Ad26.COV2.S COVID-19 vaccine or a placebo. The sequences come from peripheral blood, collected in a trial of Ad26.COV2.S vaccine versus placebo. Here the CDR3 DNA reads TGTGCCAGCAGCTTAAAACAGTCCTATGGCTACACCTTC. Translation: CASSLKQSYGYTF.